One sample yielded the 3 T cell receptor beta chains listed below, sequenced in a study of blood T cell repertoires in COVID-19. The data were produced by immunoSEQ multiplex PCR, yet TCRdb's version contains in-frame clones alone and is incomplete. The sample has 45,000 to 70,000 clones; roughly 79% are singletons. The specimen was peripheral blood. The receptors were gathered from an elderly woman with active or convalescent COVID-19.

The genes are TRBV6-6 and TRBJ2-1; TRBD2 might be the D (6 bases). The CDR3 spans 13 residues. V shed 4 bases and J shed 7 bases, with 11 bases lying between them. Germline CDR1 and CDR2: MNHNY and SVGAGI (reference sequence). The CDR3 DNA reads TGTGCCAGCAGTTCGGGGGTGTTAAATGAGCAGTTCTTC. As protein: CASSSGVLNEQFF.

The sample holds a few counts of this clone. This chain uses TRBV19 with TRBJ1-5; D is possibly TRBD1 (5 bases). V was shortened by 6 bases and J by 4 bases, with 10 bases between the two germline ends. The germline CDR1 and CDR2 sequences are LNHDA and SQIVND (reference sequence). This CDR3 has 13 amino acids. This CDR3 reads CASRRQPNQPQHF. The CDR3 DNA reads as TGTGCCAGTAGACGACAGCCTAATCAGCCCCAGCATTTT.

This rearrangement joins TRBV5-8 to TRBJ1-5; 9 nucleotides agree with TRBD1. The length of the CDR3 is 15 residues. In germline, CDR1 is SGHTS, CDR2 YDEGEE. Germline trimming cut 4 bases from V and 5 bases from J; bases unmatched to any gene: 7. The CDR3, as DNA: TGTGCCAGCAGCCGACAGGGGGAACCGTATCAGCCCCAGCATTTT. Amino acids: CASSRQGEPYQPQHF.